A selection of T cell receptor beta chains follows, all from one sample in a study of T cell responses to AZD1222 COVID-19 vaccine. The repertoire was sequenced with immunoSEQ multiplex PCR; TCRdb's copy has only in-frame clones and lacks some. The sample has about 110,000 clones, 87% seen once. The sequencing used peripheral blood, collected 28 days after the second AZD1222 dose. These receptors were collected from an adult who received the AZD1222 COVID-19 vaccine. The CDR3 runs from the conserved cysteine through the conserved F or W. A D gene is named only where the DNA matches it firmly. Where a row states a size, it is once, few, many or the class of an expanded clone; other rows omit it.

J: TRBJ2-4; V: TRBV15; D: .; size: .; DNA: TGTGCCACCAGCAGAGAGGCCGGCAGAAACATTCAGTACTTC; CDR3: CATSREAGRNIQYF
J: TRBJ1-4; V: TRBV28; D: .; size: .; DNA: TGTGCTACGCAGGACACCAGCGAAAAACTGTTTTTT; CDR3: CATQDTSEKLFF
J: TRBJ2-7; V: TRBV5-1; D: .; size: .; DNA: TGCGCCAGCAGCTCCTCCTACGAGCAGTACTTC; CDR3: CASSSSYEQYF
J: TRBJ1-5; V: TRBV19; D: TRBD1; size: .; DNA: TGTGCCAGTAGTGTATCATATGCTCCGGGACAGGGGTTGTCAAATCAGCCCCAGCATTTT; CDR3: CASSVSYAPGQGLSNQPQHF
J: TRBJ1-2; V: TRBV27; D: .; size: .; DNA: TGTGCCAGCAGTTTGCAGGGGAACTATGGCTACACCTTC; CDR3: CASSLQGNYGYTF
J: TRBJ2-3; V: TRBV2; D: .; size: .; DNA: TGTGCCATCCAGAGGGGCACAGATACGCAGTATTTT; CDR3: CAIQRGTDTQYF
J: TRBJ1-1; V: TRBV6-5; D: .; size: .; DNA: TGTGCCAGCTGCCCTGTATCGAACACTGAAGCTTTCTTT; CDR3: CASCPVSNTEAFF
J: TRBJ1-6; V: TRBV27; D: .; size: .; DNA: TGTGCCAGCAGTTTAAGGGGGGACAATTCACCCCTCCACTTT; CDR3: CASSLRGDNSPLHF
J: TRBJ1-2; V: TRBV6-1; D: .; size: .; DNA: TGTGCCAGCAGTGAAACAGGTGGCTATGGCTACACCTTC; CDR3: CASSETGGYGYTF
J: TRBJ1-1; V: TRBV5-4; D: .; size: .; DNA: TGTGCCAGCAGCTCACCAGGGAGCAGAGGGCCACCTGAAGCTTTCTTT; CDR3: CASSSPGSRGPPEAFF
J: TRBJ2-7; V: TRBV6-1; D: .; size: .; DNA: TGTGCCAGCAGTGAAGCGGGAGTCTACGAGCAGTACTTC; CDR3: CASSEAGVYEQYF
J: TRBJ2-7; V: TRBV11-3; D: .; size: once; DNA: TGTGCCAGCAGCTTAGATCAAGGGGACGAGCAGTACTTC; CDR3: CASSLDQGDEQYF
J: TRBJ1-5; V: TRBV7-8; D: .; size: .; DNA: TGTGCCAGCAGCTTTAAGGAGTATCAGCCCCAGCATTTT; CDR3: CASSFKEYQPQHF
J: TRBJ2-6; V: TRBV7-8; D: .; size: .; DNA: TGTGCCAGCAGCCAACTCTTGACGGGACTCTCTGGGGCCAACGTCCTGACTTTC; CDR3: CASSQLLTGLSGANVLTF
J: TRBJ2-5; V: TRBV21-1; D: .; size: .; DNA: TGTGCCAGCAGTGCAGAGACCCAGTACTTC; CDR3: CASSAETQYF
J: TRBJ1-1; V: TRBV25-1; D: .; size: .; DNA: TGTGCCAGCAGTGACCGCGGGGGCGCTGAAGCTTTCTTT; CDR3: CASSDRGGAEAFF
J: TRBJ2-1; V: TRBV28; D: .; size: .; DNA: TGTGCCAGCAGTTTATTCGAATCCGCAGGGGTCAATGAGCAGTTCTTC; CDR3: CASSLFESAGVNEQFF
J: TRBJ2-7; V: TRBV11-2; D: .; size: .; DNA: TGTGCCAGCAGCTTAGGAGGGCGTTACGAGCAGTACTTC; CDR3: CASSLGGRYEQYF
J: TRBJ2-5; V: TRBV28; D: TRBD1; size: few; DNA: TGTGCCAGCAGTTTGGGAGTATCAACAGGGGGAGAAGAGACCCAGTACTTC; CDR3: CASSLGVSTGGEETQYF
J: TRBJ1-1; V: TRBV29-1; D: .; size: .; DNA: TGCAGCGTTGGGCGGAACACTGAAGCTTTCTTT; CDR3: CSVGRNTEAFF